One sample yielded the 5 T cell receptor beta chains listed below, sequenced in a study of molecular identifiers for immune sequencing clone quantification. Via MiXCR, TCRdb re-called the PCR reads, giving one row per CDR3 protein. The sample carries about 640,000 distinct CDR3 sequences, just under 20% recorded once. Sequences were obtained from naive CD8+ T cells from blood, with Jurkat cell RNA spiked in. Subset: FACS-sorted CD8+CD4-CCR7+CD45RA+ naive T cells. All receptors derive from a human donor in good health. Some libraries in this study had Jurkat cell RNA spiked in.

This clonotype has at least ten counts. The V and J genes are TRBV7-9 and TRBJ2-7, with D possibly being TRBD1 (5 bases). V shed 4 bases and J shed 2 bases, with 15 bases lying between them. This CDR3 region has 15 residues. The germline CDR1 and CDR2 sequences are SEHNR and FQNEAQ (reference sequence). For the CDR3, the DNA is TGTGCCAGCAGCTCACCGACAGTCCTGACCTACGAGCAGTACTTC. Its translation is CASSSPTVLTYEQYF.

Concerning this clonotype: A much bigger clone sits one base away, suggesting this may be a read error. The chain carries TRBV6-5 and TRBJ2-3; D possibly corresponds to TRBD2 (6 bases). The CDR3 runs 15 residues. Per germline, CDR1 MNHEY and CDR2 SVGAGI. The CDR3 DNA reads TGTGTCAGCAGTCCTGGGGGACTTGGCACAGATACGCAGTATTTT. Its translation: CVSSPGGLGTDTQYF.

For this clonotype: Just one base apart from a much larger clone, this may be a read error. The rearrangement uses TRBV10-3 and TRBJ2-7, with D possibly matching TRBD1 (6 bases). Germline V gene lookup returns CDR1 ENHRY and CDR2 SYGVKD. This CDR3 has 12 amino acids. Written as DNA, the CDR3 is TGTGCCGTCAGTAACAGGGCTGACGAGCAGTACTTC. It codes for CAVSNRADEQYF.

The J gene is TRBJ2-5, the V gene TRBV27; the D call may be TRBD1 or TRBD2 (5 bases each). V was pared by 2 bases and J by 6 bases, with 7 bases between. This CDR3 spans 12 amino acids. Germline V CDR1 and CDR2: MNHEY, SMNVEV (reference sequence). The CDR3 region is CASSLTGQTQYF. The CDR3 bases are TGTGCCAGCAGTTTAACGGGACAGACCCAGTACTTC.

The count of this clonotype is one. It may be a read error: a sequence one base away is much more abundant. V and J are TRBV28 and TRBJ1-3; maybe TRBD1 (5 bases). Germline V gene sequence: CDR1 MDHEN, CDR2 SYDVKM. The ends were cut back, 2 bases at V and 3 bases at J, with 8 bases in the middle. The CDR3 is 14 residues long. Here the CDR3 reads CASSLGQGGNTIYF. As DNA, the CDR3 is TGTGCCAGCAGTTTAGGTCAGGGTGGAAACACCATATATTTT.